One and the same sample provided the 29 T cell receptor beta chains below, sequenced in a study of blood T cell repertoires in COVID-19 (TCRdb year 2020). Library prep was done by the immunoSEQ multiplex PCR assay. TCRdb holds this immuneACCESS table with in-frame rearrangements only. Some clones are missing; in checked studies, unresolved V genes explain under half, and the rest has no known cause. Present in this sample are 250,000 to 350,000 clones, around 89% of which were seen just once. The ten largest clones capture approximately 4.5% of the sample. Sequenced input: PBMCs or T cells enriched from blood (not recorded which). The receptors stem from a woman under 30 with acute COVID-19.

The chain is built from TRBV7-2 and TRBJ1-2; tentative D call: TRBD1 (5 bases). CDR1 is SGHTA, CDR2 FQGNSA, per germline. Trimming took off 7 bases at V and 8 bases at J, with 17 bases between the two ends. The CDR3 consists of 13 residues. CDR3 sequence reads: CASTLIGEGGYTF. Here the CDR3 DNA reads TGTGCCAGCACTCTGATAGGGGAGGGGGGCTACACCTTC.

V usage is TRBV7-2 and J usage is TRBJ1-2; 9 bases map to TRBD1. Trimming took 5 bases from V and 5 from J; bases not matched to a gene: 3. Germline lookup yields CDR1 SGHTA and CDR2 FQGNSA. This CDR3 comprises 13 residues. Here the CDR3 reads CASSTGTGYGYTF. The DNA for the CDR3 is TGTGCCAGCAGCACCGGGACAGGGTATGGCTACACCTTC.

The V and J genes are TRBV24-1 and TRBJ2-1, with D possibly TRBD1 on 7 matching bases. CDR3 length: 18 amino acids. The germline CDR1 and CDR2 sequences are KGHDR and SFDVKD. V lost 6 bases and J lost 4, with 24 bases in between. The CDR3 loop reads CATSSAQGGVGRYNEQFF. The CDR3 nucleotides are TGTGCCACCAGTTCCGCCCAGGGGGGTGTCGGGAGATACAATGAGCAGTTCTTC.

V usage is TRBV7-8 and J usage is TRBJ2-1, with 9 bases that match TRBD1. V lost 1 base to trimming and J lost 14 bases; unmatched junction nucleotides: 3. Looked up from germline, CDR1 is SGHVS and CDR2 is FQNEAQ. CDR3 length equals 12 residues. CDR3 in DNA: TGTGCCAGCAGCTTAGGGGGACAGGGCAAGTTCTTC. This translates into CASSLGGQGKFF.

The chain carries TRBV19 and TRBJ2-2; 7 bases are shared with TRBD2. This CDR3 comprises 16 residues. Germline V gene lookup returns CDR1 LNHDA and CDR2 SQIVND (reference sequence). Trimming at V came to 3 bases and at J to 6 bases, leaving 10 bases not matched to a gene. The CDR3 sequence is CASSIELGRRAGELFF. The CDR3 region has the DNA TGTGCCAGTAGTATCGAACTCGGGAGGAGGGCCGGGGAGCTGTTTTTT.

The chain is built from TRBV11-3 and TRBJ1-1, with D maybe TRBD1 (5 bases). Trimming took 0 bases from V and 0 from J, leaving 17 bases between them. This CDR3 spans 18 amino acids. Germline V CDR1 and CDR2: SGHNT, YENEEA. CDR3 coding DNA: TGTGCCAGCAGCTTAGATCAAGGAGGGACGGGCGTGAACACTGAAGCTTTCTTT. Translated: CASSLDQGGTGVNTEAFF.

The chain has TRBV6-1 and TRBJ2-7; the D gene is possibly TRBD1 (6 bases). V was cut by 0 bases and J by 4 bases, with 7 bases left in between. Germline lookup yields CDR1 MNHNS and CDR2 SASEGT. The CDR3 consists of 13 residues. The CDR3 here is CASSEADRYEQYF. CDR3 DNA sequence: TGTGCCAGCAGTGAAGCCGACAGGTACGAGCAGTACTTC.

The CDR3 nucleotides are TGCGCCAGCAGCCAAGGGGACAGGATGTATGGCTACACCTTC. As protein: CASSQGDRMYGYTF. The chain has TRBV4-1 and TRBJ1-2; 8 nucleotides match TRBD1. The V gene end was trimmed by 1 base and the J gene end by 5 bases; junction bases not matched to a gene: 3. In germline, CDR1 is MGHRA, CDR2 YSYEKL. This CDR3 has 14 amino acids.

The chain is built from TRBV11-3 and TRBJ2-2, with D tentatively TRBD1 (5 bases). Trimming removed 2 bases at V and 7 bases at J, with 17 bases between. Germline V gene sequence: CDR1 SGHNT, CDR2 YENEEA. The CDR3 contains 16 residues. The CDR3 coding sequence is TGTGCCAGCAGCTTATTCCTCTATAGGGGTCGCGGGGAGCTGTTTTTT. It yields the protein CASSLFLYRGRGELFF.

This chain uses TRBV25-1 with TRBJ2-7; D may be TRBD1 (5 bases). The CDR3 runs to 13 residues. Germline V gene sequence: CDR1 MGHDK, CDR2 SYGVNS. The V end was cut by 5 bases, the J end by 5 bases, with 13 bases between. For the CDR3, the DNA is TGTGCCAGCAGTAATACAGGATGGGACGAGCAGTACTTC. Its protein is CASSNTGWDEQYF.

In its sample, this clone was seen once. This chain links TRBV24-1 with TRBJ2-2; 9 bases agree with TRBD2. This CDR3 spans 17 amino acids. V shed 3 bases and J 4 bases; nucleotides not matched to a gene: 8. CDR1 and CDR2 (germline): KGHDR, SFDVKD. The CDR3 DNA follows: TGTGCCACCAGTGATCATAGCGGGAGTCAGGGCACCGGGGAGCTGTTTTTT. Translation gives CATSDHSGSQGTGELFF.

V is TRBV20-1 and J is TRBJ2-5, with TRBD1 as a possible D gene (5 bases). The germline V and J ends were trimmed by 6 bases and 10 bases, with 12 bases remaining between them. The CDR3 has 10 residues. CDR1 DFQATT and CDR2 SNEGSKA come from the germline V gene (reference sequence). Written as DNA, the CDR3 is TGCAGTGCAAAGACAGAGGACCAGTACTTC. This encodes CSAKTEDQYF.

Of note for this clone: This specimen includes other DNA sequences encoding the same CDR3. The rearrangement uses TRBV25-1 and TRBJ1-1; 7 bases agree with TRBD1. The CDR3 spans 13 residues. Germline CDR1 reads MGHDK; CDR2 reads SYGVNS. Losses at the gene ends were 6 bases for V and 1 base for J; bases not matched to a gene: 2. This CDR3 is CASRGTANTEAFF. CDR3 in DNA: TGTGCCAGCAGGGGGACAGCGAACACTGAAGCTTTCTTT. The variable domain in full, completed from reference TRBV25-1 and TRBJ1-1, reads EADIYQTPRYLVIGTGKKITLECSQTMGHDKMYWYQQDPGMELHLIHYSYGVNSTEKGDLSSESTVSRIRTEHFPLTLESARPSHTSQYLCASRGTANTEAFFGQGTRLTVV.

The V gene is TRBV28, the J gene TRBJ2-7, with D possibly being TRBD2 (7 bases). The germline CDR1 and CDR2 sequences are MDHEN and SYDVKM. The CDR3 runs 14 residues. Trimming removed 5 bases at V and 1 base at J, with 12 bases between. The DNA of the CDR3 is TGTGCCAGCAGTATAGGGGGGGAATCCTACGAGCAGTACTTC. It codes for CASSIGGESYEQYF. The variable domain in full, completed from reference TRBV28 and TRBJ2-7, reads DVKVTQSSRYLVKRTGEKVFLECVQDMDHENMFWYRQDPGLGLRLIYFSYDVKMKEKGDIPEGYSVSREKKERFSLILESASTNQTSMYLCASSIGGESYEQYFGPGTRLTVT.

The chain carries TRBV29-1 and TRBJ2-4, with 7 nucleotides matching TRBD1. Germline values: CDR1 SQVTM, CDR2 ANQGSEA. V was clipped by 7 bases and J by 7 bases; unmatched bases: 10. This CDR3 is built from 13 residues. CDR3 loop: CSARYTGANIQYF. The CDR3 coding sequence is TGCAGCGCACGTTATACAGGGGCCAACATTCAGTACTTC.

The chain is built from TRBV30 and TRBJ1-5; no reliable D call. The V gene lost 1 base and the J gene lost 3 bases, with 10 bases spanning the gap. Germline CDR1 reads GTSNPN; CDR2 reads SVGIG (reference sequence). CDR3 length: 14 amino acids. The DNA for the CDR3 is TGTGCCTGGAGTGGTGTACACCCCAATCAGCCCCAGCATTTT. This translates into CAWSGVHPNQPQHF.

The chain couples TRBV29-1 to TRBJ2-7, with 14 bases identical to TRBD2. In germline, CDR1 is SQVTM, CDR2 ANQGSEA. The V gene end was trimmed by 4 bases and the J gene end by 4 bases; junction bases not matched to a gene: 24. This CDR3 spans 21 amino acids. Here the CDR3 DNA reads TGCAGCGTTGTAGGAGGGGACCAAAACACCGGGACTAGCGGGAGTAGGTACGAGCAGTACTTC. It is translated as CSVVGGDQNTGTSGSRYEQYF.

The chain has TRBV19 and TRBJ2-5, with D possibly TRBD1 on 6 matching bases. This CDR3 region has 12 residues. V lost 5 bases to trimming and J lost 6 bases, with 10 bases between them. Germline V CDR1 and CDR2: LNHDA, SQIVND (reference sequence). The CDR3 DNA is TGTGCCAGTAGTCCAGGGGAAAAGACCCAGTACTTC. Translated, it gives CASSPGEKTQYF.

The chain combines TRBV27 with TRBJ1-2; 8 nucleotides align to TRBD1. V shed 6 bases, J shed 6 bases, and the junction held 6 bases outside the gene matches. Germline lookup yields CDR1 MNHEY and CDR2 SMNVEV (reference sequence). CDR3 length: 13 residues. The CDR3: CASRSQGGNGYTF. The CDR3 DNA is TGTGCCAGCAGATCACAGGGGGGGAATGGCTACACCTTC.

The V call is TRBV28, the J call TRBJ2-5, with D possibly matching TRBD2 (5 bases). Germline assignment: CDR1 MDHEN and CDR2 SYDVKM. This CDR3 is 12 amino acids long. Trimming removed 5 bases from V and 5 bases from J, with 9 bases in between. CDR3 region: CASSPGRETQYF. The CDR3 nucleotides are TGTGCCAGCAGTCCGGGAAGGGAGACCCAGTACTTC.

The chain carries TRBV7-9 and TRBJ2-3; 8 nucleotides agree with TRBD1. The germline gives CDR1 SEHNR, CDR2 FQNEAQ (reference sequence). V lost 2 bases, J lost 5 bases, and 6 bases stayed unmatched. CDR3 length equals 15 residues. Here the CDR3 DNA reads TGTGCCAGCAGCTTACCCAGGACAGGGTTAGATACGCAGTATTTT. Residues: CASSLPRTGLDTQYF.

This chain uses TRBV6-5 with TRBJ1-3; 8 bases agree with TRBD1. V trimming: 8 bases; J trimming: 2 bases; junction bases outside the gene matches: 5. Germline CDR1 reads MNHEY; CDR2 reads SVGAGI. The CDR3 is 14 residues long. CDR3 sequence reads: CASGTTGAGNTIYF. The CDR3 DNA sequence: TGTGCCAGCGGTACGACAGGGGCTGGAAACACCATATATTTT.

This sequence joins TRBV2 and TRBJ2-6; D is perhaps TRBD1 (5 bases). Germline V gene sequence: CDR1 SNHLY, CDR2 FYNNEI. This CDR3 has 15 residues. The V gene lost 7 bases and the J gene lost 2 bases, with 12 bases spanning the gap. The DNA of the CDR3 is TGTGCCAGCACCGAGGCAGGGACTGGGGCCAACGTCCTGACTTTC. This sequence encodes CASTEAGTGANVLTF.

The chain recombines TRBV5-4 with TRBJ2-7; tentatively, D is TRBD2 (6 bases). The CDR3 totals 15 residues. Germline CDR1 reads SGHNT; CDR2 reads YYREEE (reference sequence). V was pared by 4 bases and J by 3 bases, with 17 bases between. The CDR3 is CASSLAGQGNYEQYF. The CDR3 DNA reads TGTGCCAGCAGCCTCGCGGGGCAGGGTAACTACGAGCAGTACTTC.

The chain is built from TRBV15 and TRBJ2-1; tentatively, D is TRBD2 (6 bases). The CDR3 spans 18 residues. The germline V gene has CDR1 LNHNV and CDR2 YYDKDF (reference sequence). V lost 1 base and J 3 bases, leaving 19 bases between the germline ends. In nucleotides, the CDR3 is TGTGCCACCAGCAGAGTGGGTATAGCGGCCGACGGCTACAATGAGCAGTTCTTC. It translates to CATSRVGIAADGYNEQFF.

The CDR3 nucleotides are TGTGCCAGCCCGAGGCGGCTGGATGGCTACACCTTC. Protein product: CASPRRLDGYTF. The rearrangement links TRBV2 to TRBJ1-2, with unresolved D. From germline, CDR1 is SNHLY and CDR2 FYNNEI. This CDR3 is built from 12 residues. V lost 8 bases to trimming and J lost 6 bases, with 13 bases between them.

The chain uses TRBV7-9 and TRBJ1-2; 8 bases align to TRBD1. This CDR3 has 13 residues. V lost 6 bases and J lost 7; bases outside the gene matches: 7. CDR1 is SEHNR, CDR2 FQNEAQ, per germline (reference sequence). Here the CDR3 DNA reads TGTGCCAGCAGATTGACAGGGGATGCTGGCTACACCTTC. As protein: CASRLTGDAGYTF.

This chain joins TRBV7-6 and TRBJ2-2; D remains unclear. CDR3 length: 16 amino acids. Germline CDR1 SGHVS, CDR2 FNYEAQ. Trimming stripped 1 base from V and 0 bases from J, with 9 bases between. The CDR3 reads CASSLGPASNTGELFF. Written as DNA, the CDR3 is TGTGCCAGCAGCTTAGGGCCAGCGTCGAACACCGGGGAGCTGTTTTTT.

The CDR3 coding sequence is TGCGCCAGCAGCCTTGGTGCTAGCGGCCCCTACAATGAGCAGTTCTTC. Translated: CASSLGASGPYNEQFF. The genes are TRBV4-1 and TRBJ2-1; TRBD2 aligns across 7 bases. The CDR3 is 16 residues long. Germline trimming cut 4 bases from V and 2 bases from J; bases unmatched to any gene: 8. The V gene's germline CDR1 is MGHRA and CDR2 YSYEKL.